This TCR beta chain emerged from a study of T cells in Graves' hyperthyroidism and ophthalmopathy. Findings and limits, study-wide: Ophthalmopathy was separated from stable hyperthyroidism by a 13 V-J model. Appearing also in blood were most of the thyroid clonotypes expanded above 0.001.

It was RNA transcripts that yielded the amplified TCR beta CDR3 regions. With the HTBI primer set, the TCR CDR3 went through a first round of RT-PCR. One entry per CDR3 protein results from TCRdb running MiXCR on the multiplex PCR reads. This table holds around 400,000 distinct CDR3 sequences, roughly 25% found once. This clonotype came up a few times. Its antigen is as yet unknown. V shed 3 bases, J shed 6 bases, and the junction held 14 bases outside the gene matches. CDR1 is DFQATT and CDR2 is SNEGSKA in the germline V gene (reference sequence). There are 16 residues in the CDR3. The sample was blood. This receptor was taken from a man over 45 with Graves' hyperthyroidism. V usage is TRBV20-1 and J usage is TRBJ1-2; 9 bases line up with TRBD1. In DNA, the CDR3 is TGCAGTGCTAGCGACTTCCTCAGGACAGGGGACCATGGCTACACCTTC. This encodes CSASDFLRTGDHGYTF.